What follows are 10 T cell receptor beta chains derived from one specimen sequenced in a study of blood T cell repertoires in COVID-19. Clones were read by immunoSEQ multiplex PCR, and TCRdb kept only the in-frame ones, dropping some. Of about 120,000 clones in the sample, approximately 85% were seen once. The sequencing sample was made of peripheral blood. The receptors were sampled from a woman aged 55-69 years with COVID-19, enrolled during active disease.

This rearrangement joins TRBV29-1 to TRBJ1-1, with D perhaps matching TRBD1 (5 bases). The V gene's germline CDR1 is SQVTM and CDR2 ANQGSEA. CDR3 length equals 13 residues. Deletions cut 3 bases from V and 1 base from J, with 9 bases between. This CDR3 reads CSVDRGGNTEAFF. CDR3 coding DNA: TGCAGCGTTGATAGGGGCGGGAACACTGAAGCTTTCTTT.

The gene calls are TRBV6-5 and TRBJ2-7; 7 nucleotides agree with TRBD1. J lost 6 bases, V lost 5 bases, and 7 bases had no gene match. The CDR3 consists of 13 residues. Per the germline V gene, CDR1 is MNHEY and CDR2 is SVGAGI. The CDR3 is CASSPPTGSEQYF. For the CDR3, the DNA is TGTGCCAGCAGTCCCCCGACAGGGAGCGAGCAGTACTTC.

This chain links TRBV7-3 with TRBJ2-1; 9 bases map to TRBD1. The CDR3 totals 14 residues. V was clipped by 3 bases and J by 6 bases; unmatched bases: 3. CDR1 SGHTA and CDR2 FQGTGA come from the germline V gene. The CDR3 protein is CASSLTGQGNEQFF. The CDR3, as DNA: TGTGCCAGCAGCTTGACGGGACAGGGCAATGAGCAGTTCTTC.

The chain joins TRBV19 to TRBJ1-1; 10 nucleotides line up with TRBD1. The CDR3 consists of 14 residues. After removal of 5 bases from V and 9 bases from J, the junction contained 9 bases not matched to a gene. Germline CDR1 LNHDA, CDR2 SQIVND (reference sequence). CDR3 nucleotides: TGTGCCAGTAGTCTTGACAGGGGGCGGCCCAAAGCTTTCTTT. Translated, it gives CASSLDRGRPKAFF.

This rearrangement joins TRBV9 to TRBJ1-3; D possibly corresponds to TRBD1 (5 bases). Deletions cut 4 bases from V and 0 bases from J, with 17 bases between. Looked up from germline, CDR1 is SGDLS and CDR2 is YYNGEE. The CDR3 has 17 amino acids. The CDR3 DNA reads TGTGCCAGCAGCATCACCTCGACAGTCAGCTCTGGAAACACCATATATTTT. Its protein product is CASSITSTVSSGNTIYF.

This chain links TRBV18 with TRBJ1-1; D may be TRBD1 (5 bases). Trimming stripped 3 bases from V and 3 bases from J, with 11 bases between. CDR3 length: 14 amino acids. Germline loops: CDR1 KGHSH, CDR2 LQKENI. CDR3 amino acids: CASSPAGGYTEAFF. The CDR3 DNA reads as TGTGCCAGCTCACCCGCGGGGGGGTACACTGAAGCTTTCTTT. Full variable domain (rest looked up from reference TRBV18 and TRBJ1-1): NAGVMQNPRHLVRRRGQEARLRCSPMKGHSHVYWYRQLPEEGLKFMVYLQKENIIDESGMPKERFSAEFPKEGPSILRIQQVVRGDSAAYFCASSPAGGYTEAFFGQGTRLTVV.

The V and J genes are TRBV7-6 and TRBJ1-1; the match to TRBD1 covers 7 bases. Germline V gives CDR1 SGHVS, CDR2 FNYEAQ. J was trimmed by 2 bases and V by 2 bases; bases with no gene match: 8. The length of the CDR3 is 16 residues. The CDR3 loop reads CASSLSQGVSNTEAFF. As DNA, the CDR3 is TGTGCCAGCAGCTTATCCCAGGGGGTATCCAACACTGAAGCTTTCTTT.

The rearrangement joins TRBV19 to TRBJ2-2; 7 nucleotides agree with TRBD2. V lost 4 bases and J lost 1; bases outside the gene matches: 6. The CDR3 loop spans 16 amino acids. In germline, CDR1 is LNHDA, CDR2 SQIVND (reference sequence). Here the CDR3 DNA reads TGTGCCAGTAGTACCTTGACTAGCAGGAACACCGGGGAGCTGTTTTTT. Its translation is CASSTLTSRNTGELFF.

J is TRBJ1-1 and V is TRBV30; TRBD1 might be the D (5 bases). V shed 4 bases and J shed 6 bases, with 15 bases lying between them. In germline, CDR1 is GTSNPN, CDR2 SVGIG (reference sequence). This CDR3 is 13 amino acids long. The CDR3 sequence is CAWMGGTVAEAFF. For the CDR3, the DNA is TGTGCCTGGATGGGGGGGACGGTGGCTGAAGCTTTCTTT.

The V call is TRBV11-3, the J call TRBJ2-1, with D possibly TRBD1 on 6 matching bases. The CDR3 has 13 amino acids. The V end lost 6 bases, the J end lost 8 bases, and 14 bases lay between the germline ends. Germline V gives CDR1 SGHNT, CDR2 YENEEA. The CDR3 bases are TGTGCCAGCAGTGTAGGGGGTATTCATGAGCAGTTCTTC. Protein sequence: CASSVGGIHEQFF. The entire variable domain, with the rest obtained from reference TRBV11-3 and TRBJ2-1, is as follows: EAGVVQSPRYKIIEKKQPVAFWCNPISGHNTLYWYLQNLGQGPELLIRYENEEAVDDSQLPKDRFSAERLKGVDSTLKIQPAELGDSAVYLCASSVGGIHEQFFGPGTRLTVL.